These 24 T cell receptor beta chains originate from one sample sequenced in a study of blood T cells in healthy people across ages. The second PCR ran roughly 6 to 11 cycles with a sample-barcoded 5' primer and J-beta primers. Each CDR3 protein gets one entry after TCRdb re-called the 5' RACE reads with MiXCR. The table has some 1,800,000 distinct CDR3 sequences, roughly two fifths seen once; the top ten hold about 21%. The specimen was blood. These receptors were collected from a human donor in good health.

The rearrangement joins TRBV20-1 to TRBJ2-1; 10 nucleotides line up with TRBD1. CDR3 length equals 13 residues. The V gene's germline CDR1 is DFQATT and CDR2 SNEGSKA (reference sequence). With 3 bases clipped from V and 8 bases from J, the junction kept 4 bases outside the gene matches. CDR3 in DNA: TGCAGTGCTAGTAGACAGGGGGCGGATGAGCAGTTCTTC. Translated, it gives CSASRQGADEQFF.

This clonotype showed up many times. The chain joins TRBV29-1 to TRBJ1-2, with D possibly being TRBD1 (5 bases). This CDR3 is built from 16 residues. CDR1 is SQVTM, CDR2 ANQGSEA, per germline. V gave up 4 bases and J gave up 3 bases, with 21 bases separating them. CDR3 coding DNA: TGCAGCGTTGTCCTGGGTGGGACGACGGATGACTATGGCTACACCTTC. It codes for CSVVLGGTTDDYGYTF.

Of note for this clonotype: The junction differs from germline at one of its ends, possibly a read error. The rearrangement links TRBV20-1 to TRBJ1-2, with TRBD1 as a possible D gene (5 bases). The CDR3 runs to 15 residues. CDR1 and CDR2 from the germline V gene are DFQATT and SNEGSKA (reference sequence). The CDR3 DNA reads as TGCAGTACTAGACCTAAAAGTCGGGGCGGTTTTGGCTACACCTTC. Its translation: CSTRPKSRGGFGYTF.

Comments on this clonotype: One end of the junction varies from germline; a read error may be responsible. This chain joins TRBV7-9 and TRBJ2-7; D ambiguous. The end of the DNA fits TRBJ2-5 better, so the J call may be wrong. CDR3 length equals 12 residues. Germline V gene lookup returns CDR1 SEHNR and CDR2 FQNEAQ (reference sequence). In DNA, the CDR3 is TGTGCCAGCAGCTTAAATCAAGGGACCCAGTACTTC. It encodes CASSLNQGTQYF.

The V gene is TRBV11-2, the J gene TRBJ1-2; a weak D match, TRBD1 (5 bases). V was shortened by 3 bases and J by 6 bases, with 14 bases between the two germline ends. The CDR3 consists of 14 residues. Looked up from germline, CDR1 is SGHAT and CDR2 is FQNNGV. For the CDR3, the DNA is TGTGCCAGCAGCTTGTTTGGGGGGGTGGATGGCTACACCTTC. As protein: CASSLFGGVDGYTF.

This clonotype was seen ten or more times. CDR3 coding DNA: TGCGCCAGCAGCCAACTAGTAGCAGTTTTCAATGAGCAGTTCTTC. Its protein product is CASSQLVAVFNEQFF. J is TRBJ2-1 and V is TRBV4-1; D is unclear. Trimming took 2 bases from V and 6 from J, leaving 14 bases between them. The CDR3 extends over 15 amino acids. Germline lookup yields CDR1 MGHRA and CDR2 YSYEKL.

The chain combines TRBV7-2 with TRBJ2-1, with 10 bases matching TRBD2. CDR3 size: 16 residues. Germline V CDR1 and CDR2: SGHTA, FQGNSA. V shed 5 bases and J 4 bases; nucleotides not matched to a gene: 8. CDR3 bases: TGTGCCAGCAGCCTACAGAGCGGGGGGGTATACAATGAGCAGTTCTTC. This translates into CASSLQSGGVYNEQFF.

J is TRBJ2-1 and V is TRBV6-5; D possibly corresponds to TRBD1 (6 bases). The V gene's germline CDR1 is MNHEY and CDR2 SVGAGI. The CDR3 is made up of 12 amino acids. The ends were cut back, 3 bases at V and 10 bases at J, with 10 bases in the middle. CDR3 amino acids: CASSYTTGEQFF. Here the CDR3 DNA reads TGTGCCAGCAGTTATACAACAGGGGAGCAGTTCTTC.

The genes are TRBV6-6 and TRBJ2-3, with 9 nucleotides matching TRBD2. With V trimmed by 7 bases and J by 2 bases, 13 bases remained unmatched. The CDR3 has 17 residues. Germline CDR1 reads MNHNY; CDR2 reads SVGAGI (reference sequence). CDR3 coding DNA: TGTGCCAGCACGGAGGCTAGCGGGGCCCTCCTCACAGATACGCAGTATTTT. This sequence encodes CASTEASGALLTDTQYF.

The V and J genes are TRBV11-3 and TRBJ2-1; weak D call: TRBD1 (5 bases). This CDR3 contains 16 residues. Germline V gives CDR1 SGHNT, CDR2 YENEEA. The V and J ends lost 0 bases and 2 bases respectively, with 11 bases between them. In nucleotides, the CDR3 is TGTGCCAGCAGCTTAGATTACAGGATCCCCTACAATGAGCAGTTCTTC. Translated, it gives CASSLDYRIPYNEQFF.

Worth noting for this clonotype: The junction departs from the called germline gene at one end, perhaps through a read error. The rearrangement links TRBV6-1 to TRBJ2-5, with D perhaps assigned TRBD1 or TRBD2 (5 bases each). This CDR3 is 17 amino acids long. Per the germline V gene, CDR1 is MNHNS and CDR2 is SASEGT. The CDR3 DNA is TGTACCAGCACCCAGTCGGGGTACGAGAGGGGATGGGAGACCCAGTACTTC. This sequence encodes CTSTQSGYERGWETQYF.

This clonotype was detected only a few times. The gene calls are TRBV4-3 and TRBJ2-1, with 9 bases fitting TRBD2. V was clipped by 3 bases and J by 2 bases; unmatched bases: 5. The germline V gene has CDR1 LGHNA and CDR2 YSLEER. This CDR3 comprises 16 residues. This chain's CDR3 is CASSQLAGTTYNEQFF. CDR3 coding DNA: TGCGCCAGCAGCCAGCTAGCGGGGACAACCTACAATGAGCAGTTCTTC.

The chain links TRBV7-9 to TRBJ2-3; possibly TRBD1 for D (6 bases). V was shortened by 3 bases and J by 7 bases, with 11 bases between the two germline ends. Germline values: CDR1 SEHNR, CDR2 FQNEAQ (reference sequence). CDR3 length equals 13 residues. This CDR3 is CASSFPGHHTQYF. The CDR3 DNA is TGTGCCAGCAGCTTTCCGGGACACCATACGCAGTATTTT.

The chain joins TRBV7-2 to TRBJ1-4, with D maybe TRBD1 (5 bases). Trimming removed 1 base at V and 3 bases at J, with 12 bases between. Germline CDR1 SGHTA, CDR2 FQGNSA. This CDR3 is 16 amino acids long. The CDR3 protein is CASSLVPGRANEKLFF. Here the CDR3 DNA reads TGTGCCAGCAGCTTAGTCCCGGGACGGGCTAATGAAAAACTGTTTTTT.

The rearrangement uses TRBV29-1 and TRBJ1-2; TRBD1 matches at 8 bases. This CDR3 spans 14 amino acids. V was clipped by 3 bases and J by 5 bases; unmatched bases: 8. Germline lookup yields CDR1 SQVTM and CDR2 ANQGSEA. Here the CDR3 reads CSVDLQGAEYGYTF. CDR3 DNA sequence: TGCAGCGTTGATCTTCAGGGGGCTGAATATGGCTACACCTTC.

This clonotype was counted a few times. V is TRBV15 and J is TRBJ1-1; D uncertain. Germline CDR1 and CDR2: LNHNV and YYDKDF (reference sequence). The CDR3 length is 14 residues. Trimming left V 0 bases short and J 1 base short, with 6 bases between. The CDR3 region has the DNA TGTGCCACCAGCAGAGATCAGGCGAACACTGAAGCTTTCTTT. This translates into CATSRDQANTEAFF.

This clonotype was found a few times. This rearrangement joins TRBV4-3 to TRBJ2-6; 7 bases are a match to TRBD1. J was trimmed by 2 bases and V by 0 bases; bases with no gene match: 4. CDR3 length: 17 amino acids. The germline CDR1 and CDR2 sequences are LGHNA and YSLEER. The CDR3 here is CASSQDRDRAGANVLTF. DNA of the CDR3: TGCGCCAGCAGCCAAGATCGAGACAGGGCTGGGGCCAACGTCCTGACTTTC.

This clonotype was seen more than once but under ten times. This rearrangement joins TRBV5-5 to TRBJ2-6; D is ambiguous. The CDR3 runs 15 residues. The germline V and J ends were trimmed by 2 bases and 0 bases, with 6 bases remaining between them. Germline CDR1 reads SGHKS; CDR2 reads YYEKEE (reference sequence). The CDR3 nucleotides are TGTGCCAGCAGCTTACTGGACTCTGGGGCCAACGTCCTGACTTTC. This translates into CASSLLDSGANVLTF.

A few counts support this clonotype. The V and J genes are TRBV7-6 and TRBJ1-2; D might be TRBD1 (5 bases). Germline loops: CDR1 SGHVS, CDR2 FNYEAQ. The V and J ends lost 5 bases and 4 bases respectively, with 17 bases between them. The CDR3 has 15 residues. CDR3 in DNA: TGTGCCAGCAGCCAAGAGGGTGGGGGGACCTATGGCTACACCTTC. Its protein product is CASSQEGGGTYGYTF.

This chain links TRBV18 with TRBJ2-1; 9 bases map to TRBD2. The CDR3 is 16 amino acids. Germline trimming cut 2 bases from V and 7 bases from J; bases unmatched to any gene: 9. The germline V gene has CDR1 KGHSH and CDR2 LQKENI. The CDR3 coding sequence is TGTGCCAGCTCACCAGCACGAGCGGGGGGCTTTAATGAGCAGTTCTTC. Translating gives CASSPARAGGFNEQFF.

This clonotype was seen once. One end of the junction varies from germline; a read error may be responsible. The chain uses TRBV15 and TRBJ2-3; D may be TRBD1 or TRBD2 (5 bases each). CDR1 is LNHNV and CDR2 is YYDKDF in the germline V gene (reference sequence). This CDR3 is built from 16 residues. The CDR3 nucleotides are TGTGCCACCAGCAGAGATCGGGGCAGTAGCACAGGTACGCAGTATTTT. This translates into CATSRDRGSSTGTQYF.

V and J are TRBV4-1 and TRBJ2-1; D call uncertain. The CDR3 runs 14 residues. Trimming left V 0 bases short and J 5 bases short, with 8 bases between. Germline CDR1 and CDR2: MGHRA and YSYEKL. This chain's CDR3 is CASSQENSNNEQFF. The CDR3 DNA sequence: TGCGCCAGCAGCCAAGAAAACAGCAACAATGAGCAGTTCTTC.

This clonotype has only a few counts. The chain is built from TRBV10-3 and TRBJ2-5, with TRBD1 identical over 9 bases. The CDR3 totals 15 residues. The trim removed 4 bases at V and 0 bases at J, leaving 3 bases unmatched. Per the germline V gene, CDR1 is ENHRY and CDR2 is SYGVKD. CDR3 bases: TGTGCCATCAGTGCAGGGACAGGGAACCAAGAGACCCAGTACTTC. This codes for CAISAGTGNQETQYF.

The chain recombines TRBV11-2 with TRBJ2-3; TRBD2 agrees at 10 bases. With V trimmed by 1 base and J by 4 bases, 5 bases remained unmatched. The CDR3 consists of 16 residues. CDR1 is SGHAT, CDR2 FQNNGV, per germline. The CDR3 reads CASSLVGSGGSDTQYF. CDR3 DNA sequence: TGTGCCAGCAGCTTAGTGGGTAGCGGGGGGTCAGATACGCAGTATTTT.